Presented here are 10 T cell receptor beta chains from one specimen sequenced in a study of OX40 agonist ivuxolimab in advanced cancers. The assay was immunoSEQ multiplex PCR, and TCRdb's table has in-frame clones only and misses some. Of roughly 80,000 clones detected, roughly 88% appear once; the ten largest clones hold 6.5% to 7.5%. The specimen was CD4+ or CD8+ T cells sorted from blood, collected in a trial of the OX40 agonist ivuxolimab. The origin of the receptors is an adult with an advanced solid tumor such as melanoma, head and neck, liver or kidney cancer.

This chain uses TRBV18 with TRBJ2-7; 7 bases fit TRBD2. Germline CDR1 KGHSH, CDR2 LQKENI. V dropped 2 bases and J dropped 3; count of bases not matched to a gene: 1. There are 13 residues in the CDR3. The CDR3 region is CASSPAGDYEQYF. CDR3 DNA: TGTGCCAGCTCACCAGCGGGAGACTACGAGCAGTACTTC.

The V and J genes are TRBV9 and TRBJ1-2; 8 bases are shared with TRBD1. The CDR3 sequence is 15 residues long. Per germline, CDR1 SGDLS and CDR2 YYNGEE. Trimming took 0 bases from V and 7 from J; bases not matched to a gene: 8. In DNA form, the CDR3 reads TGTGCCAGCAGCGTAGTAAGCTCGGACAGGGCTGGCTACACCTTC. This translates into CASSVVSSDRAGYTF.

The V gene is TRBV10-1, the J gene TRBJ2-1; 9 nucleotides agree with TRBD2. This CDR3 contains 17 residues. CDR1 and CDR2 (germline): WNHNN, SYGVQD (reference sequence). Losses at the gene ends were 10 bases for V and 7 bases for J; bases not matched to a gene: 20. The CDR3: CATPFSSGSRWDNEQFF. CDR3 bases: TGCGCCACCCCCTTTAGTAGCGGGAGTCGTTGGGATAATGAGCAGTTCTTC.

This clone was seen a handful of times. The chain has TRBV15 and TRBJ1-3; 7 bases match TRBD1. The CDR3 contains 20 residues. V shed 3 bases, J shed 0 bases, and the junction held 17 bases outside the gene matches. Germline V gene sequence: CDR1 LNHNV, CDR2 YYDKDF (reference sequence). CDR3 protein: CATSRGKGPGQLISGNTIYF. The CDR3 coding sequence is TGTGCCACCAGCAGGGGAAAAGGCCCGGGACAGCTAATCTCTGGAAACACCATATATTTT.

This chain links TRBV30 with TRBJ1-2; D might be TRBD1 (6 bases). The germline CDR1 and CDR2 sequences are GTSNPN and SVGIG (reference sequence). There are 13 residues in the CDR3. Trimming removed 2 bases at V and 5 bases at J, with 12 bases between. This CDR3 is CAWSLGGQYGYTF. The CDR3 DNA sequence: TGTGCCTGGAGTCTCGGGGGGCAGTATGGCTACACCTTC.

This clone was seen a handful of times. The V gene is TRBV9, the J gene TRBJ1-5; 7 positions agree with TRBD1. Germline V lookup: CDR1 SGDLS, CDR2 YYNGEE. The ends lost 3 bases at V and 3 bases at J; junction bases unmatched: 3. There are 14 residues in the CDR3. CDR3 bases: TGTGCCAGCAGCGGACAGGGAGTCAATCAGCCCCAGCATTTT. Translated, it gives CASSGQGVNQPQHF.

V usage is TRBV6-6 and J usage is TRBJ2-4; a weak D match, TRBD2 (7 bases). Germline CDR1 and CDR2: MNHNY and SVGAGI (reference sequence). Trimming took off 5 bases at V and 5 bases at J, with 16 bases between the two ends. The CDR3 loop spans 15 amino acids. The CDR3 reads CASSPAGGRENIQYF. CDR3 nucleotides: TGTGCCAGCAGTCCCGCCGGGGGGCGGGAAAACATTCAGTACTTC.

V usage is TRBV11-1 and J usage is TRBJ2-3, with D maybe TRBD2 (6 bases). The germline CDR1 and CDR2 sequences are SGHAT and FQDESV (reference sequence). V was trimmed by 10 bases and J by 6 bases, leaving 14 bases between them. This CDR3 spans 12 amino acids. DNA for the CDR3: TGTGCCACCGGGACTGTTGGCGATACGCAGTATTTT. This codes for CATGTVGDTQYF. The full variable domain, its missing parts supplied by reference TRBV11-1 and TRBJ2-3, is EAEVAQSPRYKITEKSQAVAFWCDPISGHATLYWYRQILGQGPELLVQFQDESVVDDSQLPKDRFSAERLKGVDSTLKIQPAELGDSAMYLCATGTVGDTQYFGPGTRLTVL.

This clone was detected once. This chain joins TRBV7-9 and TRBJ1-4; no reliable D call. Looked up from germline, CDR1 is SEHNR and CDR2 is FQNEAQ (reference sequence). V shed 4 bases and J shed 8 bases, with 8 bases lying between them. This CDR3 has 12 amino acids. CDR3 loop: CASSYGGEKLFF. CDR3 DNA: TGTGCCAGCAGCTATGGAGGGGAAAAACTGTTTTTT.

This clone has more than one count but fewer than ten. V and J are TRBV4-1 and TRBJ2-5, with 9 bases fitting TRBD1. CDR3 length: 16 residues. Trimming at V came to 3 bases and at J to 1 base, leaving 6 bases not matched to a gene. The germline V gene has CDR1 MGHRA and CDR2 YSYEKL. In DNA form, the CDR3 reads TGCGCCAGCAGCCAGTCGGGGGACAGGGTCCAAGAGACCCAGTACTTC. Protein product: CASSQSGDRVQETQYF.